The entry that follows covers one TCR beta chain sequence. Other DNA sequences of this sample code for an identical CDR3. V was cut by 6 bases and J by 2 bases, with 10 bases left in between. Germline values: CDR1 MRHNA, CDR2 SNTAGT. This CDR3 comprises 13 residues. This sample was taken from a study of blood T cell repertoires in COVID-19. Profiled with immunoSEQ multiplex PCR; TCRdb holds only in-frame clones, not every one. The table shows some 61,000 clones, with approximately 90% occurring only once. The chain is built from TRBV6-4 and TRBJ1-1; D call uncertain. Sequenced input: peripheral blood. This TCR was sampled from a man aged 55 to 70 with acute or convalescent COVID-19. CDR3 loop: CASRAGLNTEAFF. For the CDR3, the DNA is TGTGCCAGCAGAGCGGGATTAAACACTGAAGCTTTCTTT.